This T cell receptor beta chain was identified in a study of shared clonotypes between healthy human individuals (dated by TCRdb to 2019 to 2021). About the full investigation: A few men and a couple of women, aged 18 to 49 years, made up the cohort. For each donor, three plates each were used for CD4 naive and CD4 memory, two plates were used for CD8 naive, and one plate was used for CD8 memory. Blood TCR repertoires of a handful of healthy adults were deeply sequenced to estimate repertoire size and the extent of clonotype sharing between individuals. Different laboratories and diverse techniques were used to prepare libraries and sequence TCR repertoires, to increase sequencing depth and limit assay-specific biases. Leukapheresis yielded between about 0.94 and 8.9 billion PBMCs per donor. What the authors observed across the whole study: About 5% of naive CD4, roughly 3.5% of naive CD8, about 2.5% of memory CD4, and about 0.4% of memory CD8 clonotypes were shared across several donors. Rarefaction of sorted-subset datasets indicated incomplete sequencing despite the large sequencing depth. Naive subsets generally had larger estimated clonotype richness than memory subsets. Based on pairwise subsampling, the degree of clonotype sharing among donors was expected to be affected by sequencing depth. Sampling was limited to blood, and TCR repertoires in tissue likely differ from TCR repertoires in blood. Compared with non-shared clonotypes, clonotypes shared by all four sorted-subset donors had higher generation probabilities. Because the study included only a small number of donors, the genetic and exposure-history diversity represented was limited.

Using the deep immunoSEQ assay, TCR CDR3 regions were amplified from genomic DNA by multiplex PCR. Extracted genomic DNA from each cell subset was spread evenly across all wells of several immunoSEQ 96-well plates, with each plate serving as a replicate. For sorted subsets, 200 to 250 ng of genomic DNA, equivalent to roughly 33,000 T cell genomes, went into each replicate PCR. Purified libraries were measured with a Qubit 3.0 fluorometer, size-checked on a Bioanalyzer 2100, and measured again with the KAPA Library Quantification kit. Each immunoSEQ 96-well plate was sequenced on its own single-read 150-cycle Illumina NextSeq 550 flow cell. The authors' pipeline ran thus. Because the immunoSEQ output held only junctional sequences and lacked quality scores, the filtering could not match the filtering applied to full-length reads. Sequences were annotated with PyIR, a Python wrapper for IgBLAST v1.9, using IMGT germline references to assign V/J genes and CDR3. Reads were removed for weak V/J assignments (E-value above 1e-6), missing CDR3, stop codons, out-of-frame junctions, or ambiguous translated residues. V3J clonotypes were defined by identical inferred V gene, J gene, and CDR3 amino acid sequence. To compute the percentage overlap between repertoires, the number of shared unique clonotypes was divided by the size of the smaller repertoire. Three approaches were used to assess repertoire richness: RTK rarefaction, the Chao1 estimator, and Recon v2.1 estimates of unobserved clonotypes. For all TCRbeta clonotypes obtained by the gDNA method from a few donors, generation probabilities were computed with OLGA. Sourced from immuneACCESS, this table was stored by TCRdb with only in-frame sequences that have V and J called. A share of the clones is absent; for the studies checked, an unresolved V gene accounts for under half, and the remainder has no known explanation. V and J calls and clone size follow that table, whereas D and trimming were derived from the DNA. This sample is represented by about 1 million clones; 65% to 75% of them were singletons. Of the sample, roughly 1.5% is held by the ten largest clones.

Healthy HIV-negative adults with no recently reported acute infections or vaccinations were included as donors. Every donor was a Caucasian adult living in Nashville, Tennessee, USA. CD4+ T cells were enriched by magnetic negative selection; naive cells were then positively selected on CD45RA, and the negative fraction formed the memory subset. Blood was obtained by leukapheresis, after which PBMCs were separated by Ficoll-Histopaque density gradient centrifugation and cryopreserved in liquid nitrogen vapor phase. Analytical flow cytometry was used to check the purity and quantity of every magnetically sorted T cell population. Each sorted fraction had its genomic DNA isolated and then quantified by UV absorbance on a Nanodrop 2000c. V and J lose 6 bases and 12 bases, and a span of 15 bases separates them. The germline V gene encodes CDR1 DFQATT and CDR2 SNEGSKA (reference sequence). Measured from the cysteine to the phenylalanine, the CDR3 is 11 residues long. CDR3 DNA only is kept here, 33 bases in frame from base 1.

This clone was picked up one time. What this receptor recognizes is not known. The sample holds no much larger clone one base away, and base qualities are not on file. Sequenced input: memory CD4+ T cells sorted from blood. The cell subset or site label of this sample denotes: CD45RA-negative fraction. This sequence originates from a man aged 18-30 years in good health. The V gene is TRBV20-1 and the J gene is TRBJ2-1, and TRBD2 may be the D gene, going by 5 matching bases. The nucleotides read TGCAGTGCAAAGAACCTAGGAGGGCAGTTCTTC. This translates into CSAKNLGGQFF.